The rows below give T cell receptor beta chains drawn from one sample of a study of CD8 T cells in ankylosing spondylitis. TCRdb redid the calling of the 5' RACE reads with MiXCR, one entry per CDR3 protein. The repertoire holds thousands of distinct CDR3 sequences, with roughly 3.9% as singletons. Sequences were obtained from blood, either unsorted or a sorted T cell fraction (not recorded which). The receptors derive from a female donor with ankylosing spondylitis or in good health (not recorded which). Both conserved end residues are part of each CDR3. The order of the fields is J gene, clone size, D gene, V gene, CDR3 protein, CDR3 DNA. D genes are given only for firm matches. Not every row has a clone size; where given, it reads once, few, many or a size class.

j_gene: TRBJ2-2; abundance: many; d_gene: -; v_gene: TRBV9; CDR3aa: CASNPNTGELFF; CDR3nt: TGTGCCAGCAACCCGAACACCGGGGAGCTGTTTTTT
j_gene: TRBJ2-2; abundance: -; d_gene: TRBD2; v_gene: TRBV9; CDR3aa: CASSPTWSGGYGELFF; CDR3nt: TGTGCCAGCAGCCCAACCTGGAGCGGGGGATACGGGGAGCTGTTTTTT
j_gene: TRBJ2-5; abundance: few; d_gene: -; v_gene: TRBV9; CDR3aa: CASSASETGKGGRTQYF; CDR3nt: TGTGCCAGCAGCGCCTCCGAGACAGGGAAAGGAGGGAGGACCCAGTACTTC
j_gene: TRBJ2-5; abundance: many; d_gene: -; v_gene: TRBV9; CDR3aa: CASSVLGRGRETQYF; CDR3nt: TGTGCCAGCAGCGTACTGGGGCGCGGAAGGGAGACCCAGTACTTC
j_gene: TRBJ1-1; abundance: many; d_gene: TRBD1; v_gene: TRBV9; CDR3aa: CASSPDRANTEAFF; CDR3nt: TGTGCCAGCAGCCCGGACAGGGCTAACACTGAAGCTTTCTTT
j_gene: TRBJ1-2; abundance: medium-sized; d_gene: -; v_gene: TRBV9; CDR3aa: CASSTPLGDALPNYGYTF; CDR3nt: TGTGCCAGCAGTACCCCGTTAGGGGACGCTCTCCCTAACTATGGCTACACCTTC
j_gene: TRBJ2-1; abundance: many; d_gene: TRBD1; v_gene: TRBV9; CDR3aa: CASSVVYGQGADEQFF; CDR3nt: TGTGCCAGCAGCGTAGTCTATGGACAGGGGGCCGATGAGCAGTTCTTC
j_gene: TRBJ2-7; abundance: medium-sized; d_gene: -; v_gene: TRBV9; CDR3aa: CASSVADSYEQYF; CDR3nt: TGTGCCAGCAGCGTCGCGGACTCCTACGAGCAGTACTTC
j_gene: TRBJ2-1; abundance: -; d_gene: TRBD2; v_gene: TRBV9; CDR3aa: CASSVLGRGGIDNEQFF; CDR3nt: TGTGCCAGCAGCGTATTAGGGCGGGGGGGCATCGACAATGAGCAGTTCTTC
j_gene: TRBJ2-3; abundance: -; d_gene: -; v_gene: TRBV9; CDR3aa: CASSVRATGTDTQYF; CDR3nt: TGTGCCAGCAGCGTGAGGGCTACAGGCACAGATACGCAGTATTTT
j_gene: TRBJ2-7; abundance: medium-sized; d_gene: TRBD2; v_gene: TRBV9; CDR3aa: CASSAEEAGGFEQYF; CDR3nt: TGTGCCAGCAGCGCCGAGGAAGCGGGGGGCTTCGAGCAGTACTTC
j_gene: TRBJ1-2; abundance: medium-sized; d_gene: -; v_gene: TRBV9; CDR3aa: CASSAKVGGWREGYTF; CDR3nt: TGTGCCAGCAGCGCGAAGGTTGGGGGCTGGAGAGAAGGCTACACCTTC
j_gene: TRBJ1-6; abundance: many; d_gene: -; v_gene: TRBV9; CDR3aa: CASSGESSYNSPLHF; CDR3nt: TGTGCCAGCAGCGGAGAGAGCTCCTATAATTCACCCCTCCACTTT
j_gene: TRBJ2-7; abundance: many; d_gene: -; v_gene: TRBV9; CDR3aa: CASSAKGGTYEQYF; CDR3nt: TGTGCCAGCAGCGCAAAAGGGGGGACCTACGAGCAGTACTTC
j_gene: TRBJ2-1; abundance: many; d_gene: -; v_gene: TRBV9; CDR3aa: CASSDRASAPGHEQFF; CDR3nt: TGTGCCAGCAGCGATAGGGCGTCGGCCCCTGGCCATGAGCAGTTCTTC
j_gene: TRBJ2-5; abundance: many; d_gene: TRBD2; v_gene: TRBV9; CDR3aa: CASSVAPSGGSETQYF; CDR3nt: TGTGCCAGCAGCGTAGCCCCTAGCGGGGGTTCAGAGACCCAGTACTTC
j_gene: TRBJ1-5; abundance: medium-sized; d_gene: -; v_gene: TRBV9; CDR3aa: CASSVGGGNQPQHF; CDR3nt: TGTGCCAGCAGCGTAGGGGGGGGCAACCAGCCCCAGCATTTT
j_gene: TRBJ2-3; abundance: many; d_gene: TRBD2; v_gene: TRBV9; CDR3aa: CASSPYGTSGGADTQYF; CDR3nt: TGTGCCAGCAGCCCCTATGGGACTAGCGGGGGGGCAGATACGCAGTATTTT
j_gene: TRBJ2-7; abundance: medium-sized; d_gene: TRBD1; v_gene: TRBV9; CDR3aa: CASSVRQGDYEQYF; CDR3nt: TGTGCCAGCAGCGTAAGACAGGGGGACTACGAGCAGTACTTC
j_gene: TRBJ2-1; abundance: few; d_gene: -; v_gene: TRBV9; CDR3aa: CASSVAGEPEQFF; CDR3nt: TGTGCCAGCAGCGTAGCTGGGGAACCTGAGCAGTTCTTC
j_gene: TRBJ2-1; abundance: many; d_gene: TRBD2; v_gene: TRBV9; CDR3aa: CASSPRLAGGPNNEQFF; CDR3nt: TGTGCCAGCAGCCCCAGACTAGCGGGGGGGCCCAACAATGAGCAGTTCTTC
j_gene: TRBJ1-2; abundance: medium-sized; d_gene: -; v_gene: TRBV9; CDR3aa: CASSVEANYGYTF; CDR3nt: TGTGCCAGCAGCGTAGAAGCTAACTATGGCTACACCTTC
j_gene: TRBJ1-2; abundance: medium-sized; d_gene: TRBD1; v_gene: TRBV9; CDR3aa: CASSVGDSIAYGYTF; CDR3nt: TGTGCCAGCAGCGTAGGGGACAGCATCGCCTATGGCTACACCTTC
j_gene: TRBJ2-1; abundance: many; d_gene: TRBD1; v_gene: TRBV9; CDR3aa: CASSASPPGTGRNEQFF; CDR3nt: TGTGCCAGCAGCGCCTCCCCGCCCGGGACAGGGCGGAATGAGCAGTTCTTC
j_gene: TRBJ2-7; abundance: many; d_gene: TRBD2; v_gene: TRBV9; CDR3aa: CASSAGLDSEQYF; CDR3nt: TGTGCCAGCAGCGCAGGACTAGATTCCGAGCAGTACTTC
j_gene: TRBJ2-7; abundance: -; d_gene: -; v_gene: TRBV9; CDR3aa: CASSVEGRGGEQYF; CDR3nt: TGTGCCAGCAGCGTAGAAGGCAGGGGGGGCGAGCAGTACTTC
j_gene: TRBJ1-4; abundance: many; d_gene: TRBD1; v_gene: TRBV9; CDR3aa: CASSVEGATNEKLFF; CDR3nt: TGTGCCAGCAGCGTAGAGGGGGCGACTAATGAAAAACTGTTTTTT
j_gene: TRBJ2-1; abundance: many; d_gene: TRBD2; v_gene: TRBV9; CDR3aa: CASSTTSGGARYNEQFF; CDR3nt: TGTGCCAGCAGCACGACTAGCGGGGGGGCTCGATACAATGAGCAGTTCTTC
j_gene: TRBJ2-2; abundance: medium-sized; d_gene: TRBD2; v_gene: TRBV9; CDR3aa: CASSVERGGLSTGELFF; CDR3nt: TGTGCCAGCAGCGTCGAGCGGGGGGGCCTGAGCACCGGGGAGCTGTTTTTT